The rows below give T cell receptor beta chains drawn from one sample of a study of shared clonotypes between healthy human individuals. Only in-frame clones appear in the TCRdb table, and some are missing; sequencing was by immunoSEQ multiplex PCR. This table holds approximately 2.5 million clones, 90% to 95% found once. Material: naive CD4+ T cells sorted from blood. These receptors originate from a man younger than 30 in good health. Both conserved end residues are part of each CDR3.

J: TRBJ2-7
V: TRBV5-6
CDR3: CASSLLQTYYEQYF

J: TRBJ2-1
V: TRBV10-3
CDR3: CAIRPGATSSYNEQFF

J: TRBJ2-7
V: TRBV5-8
CDR3: CASSLKSLQYF

J: TRBJ1-1
V: TRBV7-9
CDR3: CASSLGGAVTEAFF

J: TRBJ2-1
V: TRBV4-1
CDR3: CASSQDLLAGVTYNEQFF

J: TRBJ2-2
V: TRBV29-1
CDR3: CSVSGWNTGELFF

J: TRBJ2-6
V: TRBV7-9
CDR3: CASSLSGASGANVLTF

J: TRBJ2-3
V: TRBV5-1
CDR3: CASSLPTGSTDTQYF

J: TRBJ2-5
V: TRBV10-3
CDR3: CATGTGKETQYF

J: TRBJ2-6
V: TRBV27
CDR3: CASTTSGGRGANVLTF

J: TRBJ2-1
V: TRBV4-3
CDR3: CASSQDGLAGVNEQFF

J: TRBJ2-3
V: TRBV5-1
CDR3: CASSSQGADTQYF

J: TRBJ2-1
V: TRBV6-5
CDR3: CASSTTGSEQFF

J: TRBJ2-1
V: TRBV7-8
CDR3: CASSLRGAPWDEQFF

J: TRBJ2-1
V: TRBV9
CDR3: CASSVGNNGRSNEQFF

J: TRBJ1-6
V: TRBV5-1
CDR3: CASSIGVDSPLHF

J: TRBJ1-3
V: TRBV14
CDR3: CASSGKPSGNTIYF